These 9 T cell receptor beta chains share one sample of origin, sequenced in a study of regulatory T cells in long-lasting Graves disease. For TCR beta, libraries came from iRepertoire HTBI primers and Arm-PCR of CDR3 regions. Each CDR3 protein gets one entry after TCRdb re-called the multiplex PCR reads with MiXCR. The profile shows about 470,000 distinct CDR3 sequences, about a sixth of them singletons. Time point: newly diagnosed GD, antithyroid drugs for less than 3 months. Construction of the TCR library relied on RNA isolated from PBMCs. The data were also submitted as part of a second study, on T cells in Graves' hyperthyroidism and ophthalmopathy.

The starting material was peripheral blood mononuclear cells (PBMCs), obtained at new diagnosis, from a patient treated with antithyroid drugs. These receptors were taken from a man in his forties or fifties with Graves disease.

This clonotype was recorded a few times. The V gene is TRBV29-1, the J gene TRBJ1-3; D gene uncertain. The CDR3 runs 12 residues. Germline values: CDR1 SQVTM, CDR2 ANQGSEA. The V and J ends lost 6 bases and 3 bases respectively, with 9 bases between them. In nucleotides, the CDR3 is TGCAGCGTATCTTGGGATGGAAACACCATATATTTT. Protein: CSVSWDGNTIYF.

This clonotype has only one observation. The rearrangement joins TRBV2 to TRBJ2-5; 10 nucleotides align to TRBD2. J gave up 2 bases and V 3 bases, and 9 bases lay outside the gene matches. From germline, CDR1 is SNHLY and CDR2 FYNNEI. The CDR3 is 17 amino acids. CDR3 amino acids: CASSEEGLAGAQETQYF. For the CDR3, the DNA is TGTGCCAGCAGTGAGGAGGGGCTAGCGGGAGCTCAAGAGACCCAGTACTTC.

This clonotype showed up many times. This chain links TRBV24-1 with TRBJ2-2; perhaps TRBD2 as D (6 bases). The CDR3 loop spans 14 amino acids. The V gene's germline CDR1 is KGHDR and CDR2 SFDVKD. Trimming removed 5 bases from V and 7 bases from J, with 13 bases in between. For the CDR3, the DNA is TGTGCCACCAGTGCCGGGACTTATCACGGGGAGCTGTTTTTT. Its translation is CATSAGTYHGELFF.

This clonotype was detected only a few times. V usage is TRBV24-1 and J usage is TRBJ2-5; the match to TRBD1 covers 8 bases. The V and J ends lost 4 bases and 1 base, in that order; junction bases with no gene match: 19. This CDR3 has 20 amino acids. In germline, CDR1 is KGHDR, CDR2 SFDVKD. The DNA of the CDR3 is TGTGCCACCAGTGACCCCACCTCGGACAGGGAAGCACTCCGCCAAGAGACCCAGTACTTC. It specifies CATSDPTSDREALRQETQYF.

This clonotype was found many times. The rearrangement links TRBV30 to TRBJ2-7; D could derive from TRBD1 or TRBD2 (5 bases each). V lost 4 bases and J 7 bases, leaving 26 bases between the germline ends. This CDR3 has 16 residues. Germline CDR1 reads GTSNPN; CDR2 reads SVGIG (reference sequence). The CDR3 region is CAWTHLRTPGPGEQYF. The CDR3 DNA reads as TGTGCCTGGACCCACCTCAGGACTCCGGGACCCGGGGAGCAGTACTTC.

This clonotype appeared a few times. In DNA, the CDR3 is TGTGCCAGCAGGGGACAGGGTTCTGGAAACACCATATATTTT. Translating it yields CASRGQGSGNTIYF. The chain uses TRBV2 and TRBJ1-3; 9 nucleotides agree with TRBD1. The CDR3 contains 14 residues. J was trimmed by 1 base and V by 6 bases; bases with no gene match: 1. Germline loops: CDR1 SNHLY, CDR2 FYNNEI.

This clonotype was counted at least ten times. The chain carries TRBV12-3 or TRBV12-4 and TRBJ1-4; tentatively, D is TRBD1 (6 bases). Deletions cut 5 bases from V and 7 bases from J, with 17 bases between. The CDR3 length is 15 residues. In nucleotides, the CDR3 is TGTGCCAGCAGTCCCCTGGGGACCAGGGGTGAAAAACTGTTTTTT. It yields the protein CASSPLGTRGEKLFF.

This clonotype was counted ten times or more. The chain carries TRBV12-3 or TRBV12-4 and TRBJ1-4; TRBD1 matches at 9 bases. This CDR3 spans 17 amino acids. V gave up 6 bases and J gave up 0 bases; unmatched junction bases: 8. CDR3 bases: TGTGCCAGCAGAAAGGGACAGGGCGCCGCAACTAATGAAAAACTGTTTTTT. Protein sequence: CASRKGQGAATNEKLFF.

This clonotype was observed many times. V and J are TRBV27 and TRBJ1-5; TRBD1 matches at 10 bases. Germline V gene data show CDR1 as MNHEY and CDR2 as SMNVEV (reference sequence). J lost 3 bases, V lost 8 bases, and 7 bases had no gene match. The CDR3 is made up of 15 amino acids. The DNA of the CDR3 is TGTGCCAGCTCCGAAGGGACAGGGGTCAATCAGCCCCAGCATTTT. Translation gives CASSEGTGVNQPQHF.